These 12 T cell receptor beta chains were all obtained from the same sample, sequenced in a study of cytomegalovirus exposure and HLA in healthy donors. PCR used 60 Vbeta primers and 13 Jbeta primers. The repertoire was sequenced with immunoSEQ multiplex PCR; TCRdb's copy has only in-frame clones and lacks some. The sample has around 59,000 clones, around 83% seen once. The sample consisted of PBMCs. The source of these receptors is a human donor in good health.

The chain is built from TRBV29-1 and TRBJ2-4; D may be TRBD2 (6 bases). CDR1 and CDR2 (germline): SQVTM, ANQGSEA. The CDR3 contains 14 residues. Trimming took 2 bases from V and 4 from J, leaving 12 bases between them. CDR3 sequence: CSVEMEGYKNIQYF. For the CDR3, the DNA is TGCAGCGTTGAAATGGAGGGGTATAAAAACATTCAGTACTTC. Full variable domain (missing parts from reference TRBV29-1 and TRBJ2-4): SAVISQKPSRDICQRGTSLTIQCQVDSQVTMMFWYRQQPGQSLTLIATANQGSEATYESGFVIDKFPISRPNLTFSTLTVSNMSPEDSSIYLCSVEMEGYKNIQYFGAGTRLSVL.

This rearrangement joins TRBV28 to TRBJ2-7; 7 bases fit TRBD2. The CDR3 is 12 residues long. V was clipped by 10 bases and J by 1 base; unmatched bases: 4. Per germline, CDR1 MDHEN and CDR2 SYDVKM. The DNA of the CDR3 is TGTGCCACCACGGGGGGTTCCTACGAGCAGTACTTC. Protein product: CATTGGSYEQYF.

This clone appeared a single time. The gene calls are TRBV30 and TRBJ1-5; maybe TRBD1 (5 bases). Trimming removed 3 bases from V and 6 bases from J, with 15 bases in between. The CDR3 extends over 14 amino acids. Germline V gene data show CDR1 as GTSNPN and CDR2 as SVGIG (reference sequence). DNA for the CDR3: TGTGCCTGGAGGGGAGGGGTCGAGGGTCAGCCCCAGCATTTT. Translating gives CAWRGGVEGQPQHF.

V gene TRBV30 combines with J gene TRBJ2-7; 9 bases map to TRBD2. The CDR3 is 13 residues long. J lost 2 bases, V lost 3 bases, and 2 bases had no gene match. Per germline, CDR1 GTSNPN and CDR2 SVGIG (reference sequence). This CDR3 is CAWRLAGTYEQYF. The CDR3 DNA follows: TGTGCCTGGAGGCTAGCGGGAACCTACGAGCAGTACTTC.

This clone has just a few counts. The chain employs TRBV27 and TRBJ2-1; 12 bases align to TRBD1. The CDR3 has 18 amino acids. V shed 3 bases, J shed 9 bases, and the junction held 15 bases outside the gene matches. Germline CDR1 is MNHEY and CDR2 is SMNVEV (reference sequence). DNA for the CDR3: TGTGCCAGCAGTTTGGGGGGGTGGGGACAGGGGGCTTCTCTTGAGCAGTTCTTC. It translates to CASSLGGWGQGASLEQFF.

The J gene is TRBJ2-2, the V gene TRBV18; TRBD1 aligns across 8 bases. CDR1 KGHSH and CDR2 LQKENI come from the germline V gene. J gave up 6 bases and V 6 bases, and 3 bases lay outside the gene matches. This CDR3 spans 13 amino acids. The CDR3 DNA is TGTGCCAGCTCGTCACAGGGGGCCGGGGAGCTGTTTTTT. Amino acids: CASSSQGAGELFF.

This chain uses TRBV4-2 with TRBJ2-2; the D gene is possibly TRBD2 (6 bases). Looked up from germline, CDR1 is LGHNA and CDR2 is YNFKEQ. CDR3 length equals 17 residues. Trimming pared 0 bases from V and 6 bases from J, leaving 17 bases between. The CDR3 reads CASSQDSRPTRPGELFF. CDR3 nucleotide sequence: TGTGCCAGCAGCCAAGATAGCCGGCCGACTAGGCCCGGGGAGCTGTTTTTT.

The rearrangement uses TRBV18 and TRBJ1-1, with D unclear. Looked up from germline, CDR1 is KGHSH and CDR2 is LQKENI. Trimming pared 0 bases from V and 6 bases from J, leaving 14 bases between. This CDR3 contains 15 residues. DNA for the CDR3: TGTGCCAGCTCACCACCGACAAGCAACGGGGCTGAAGCTTTCTTT. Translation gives CASSPPTSNGAEAFF.

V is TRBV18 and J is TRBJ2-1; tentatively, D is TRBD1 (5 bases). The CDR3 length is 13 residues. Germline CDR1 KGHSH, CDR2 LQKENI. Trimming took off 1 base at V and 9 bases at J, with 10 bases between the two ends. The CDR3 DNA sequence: TGTGCCAGCTCACCACAGGGGTTGGGTGAGCAGTTCTTC. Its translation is CASSPQGLGEQFF.

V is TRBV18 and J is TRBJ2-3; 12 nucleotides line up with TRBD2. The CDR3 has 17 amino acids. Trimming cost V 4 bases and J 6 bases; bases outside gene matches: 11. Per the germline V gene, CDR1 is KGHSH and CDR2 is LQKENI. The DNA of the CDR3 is TGTGCCAGCTCACTGACTAGCGGGGGCGGAGAGAGCGATACGCAGTATTTT. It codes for CASSLTSGGGESDTQYF.

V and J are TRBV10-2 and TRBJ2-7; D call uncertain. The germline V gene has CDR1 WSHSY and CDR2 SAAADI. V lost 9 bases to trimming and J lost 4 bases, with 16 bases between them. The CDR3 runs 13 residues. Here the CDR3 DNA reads TGCGCCAGTGTTTCCCAGATCGGGTACGAGCAGTACTTC. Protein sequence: CASVSQIGYEQYF.

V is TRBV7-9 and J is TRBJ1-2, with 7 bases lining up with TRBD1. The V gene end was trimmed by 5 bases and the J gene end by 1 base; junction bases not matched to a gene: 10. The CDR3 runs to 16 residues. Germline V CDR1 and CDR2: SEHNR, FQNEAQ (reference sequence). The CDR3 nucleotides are TGTGCCAGCAGCCCGGAGGGGGCGCCTCTTAACTATGGCTACACCTTC. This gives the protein CASSPEGAPLNYGYTF.